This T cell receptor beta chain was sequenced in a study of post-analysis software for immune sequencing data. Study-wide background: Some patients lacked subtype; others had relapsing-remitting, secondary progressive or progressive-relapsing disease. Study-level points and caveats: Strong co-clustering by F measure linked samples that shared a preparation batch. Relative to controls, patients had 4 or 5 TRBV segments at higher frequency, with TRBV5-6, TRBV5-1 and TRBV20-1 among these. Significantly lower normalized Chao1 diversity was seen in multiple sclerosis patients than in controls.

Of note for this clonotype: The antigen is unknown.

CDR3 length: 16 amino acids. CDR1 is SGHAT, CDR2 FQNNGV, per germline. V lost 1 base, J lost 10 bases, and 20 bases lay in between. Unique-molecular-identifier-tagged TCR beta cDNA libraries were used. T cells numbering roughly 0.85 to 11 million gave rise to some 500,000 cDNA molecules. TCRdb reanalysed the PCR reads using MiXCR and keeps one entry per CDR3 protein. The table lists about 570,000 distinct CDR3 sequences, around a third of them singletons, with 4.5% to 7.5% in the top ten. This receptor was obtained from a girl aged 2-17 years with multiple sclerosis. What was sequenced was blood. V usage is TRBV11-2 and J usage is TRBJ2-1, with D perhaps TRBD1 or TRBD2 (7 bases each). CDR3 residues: CASSLAGGQSRREQFF. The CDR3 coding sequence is TGTGCCAGCAGCTTAGCGGGGGGACAGAGTCGAAGGGAGCAGTTCTTC.